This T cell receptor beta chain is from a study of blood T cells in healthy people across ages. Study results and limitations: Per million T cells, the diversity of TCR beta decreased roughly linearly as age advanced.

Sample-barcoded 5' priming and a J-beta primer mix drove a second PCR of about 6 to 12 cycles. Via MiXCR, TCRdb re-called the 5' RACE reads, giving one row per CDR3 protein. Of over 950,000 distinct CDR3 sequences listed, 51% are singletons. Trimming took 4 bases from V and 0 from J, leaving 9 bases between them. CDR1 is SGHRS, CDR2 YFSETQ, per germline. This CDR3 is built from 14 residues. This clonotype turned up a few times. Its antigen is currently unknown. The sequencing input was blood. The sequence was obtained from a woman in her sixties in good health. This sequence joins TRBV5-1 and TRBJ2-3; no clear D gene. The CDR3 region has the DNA TGCGCCAGCAGCGAAGGCGATAGCACAGATACGCAGTATTTT. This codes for CASSEGDSTDTQYF.